This TCR beta chain was sequenced during a study of cytomegalovirus exposure and HLA in healthy donors. Broader study findings: The dataset shows that most TCR sequences were rare, while some public TCRs occurred in many donors.

Using immunoSEQ multiplex PCR, the repertoire was profiled, and TCRdb retains in-frame clones only, with some absent. In the table there are approximately 300,000 clones, 70% to 90% of which are singletons. In the case of this clone: The antigen remains unidentified.

The donors were part of the validation cohort of 95 to 150 subjects. That cohort was separate from the first cohort, which comprised 550 to 750 subjects. Trimming pared 2 bases from V and 7 bases from J, leaving 15 bases between. The germline V gene has CDR1 SGHTA and CDR2 FQGNSA. The CDR3 runs 14 residues. Material: PBMCs. The receptor comes from a woman aged 18-30 years in good health and CMV-seronegative. The rearrangement joins TRBV7-2 to TRBJ2-7; tentative D call: TRBD2 (6 bases). The CDR3 here is CASSLSSGPREQYF. The DNA of the CDR3 is TGTGCCAGCAGCTTATCGAGCGGGCCACGGGAGCAGTACTTC.